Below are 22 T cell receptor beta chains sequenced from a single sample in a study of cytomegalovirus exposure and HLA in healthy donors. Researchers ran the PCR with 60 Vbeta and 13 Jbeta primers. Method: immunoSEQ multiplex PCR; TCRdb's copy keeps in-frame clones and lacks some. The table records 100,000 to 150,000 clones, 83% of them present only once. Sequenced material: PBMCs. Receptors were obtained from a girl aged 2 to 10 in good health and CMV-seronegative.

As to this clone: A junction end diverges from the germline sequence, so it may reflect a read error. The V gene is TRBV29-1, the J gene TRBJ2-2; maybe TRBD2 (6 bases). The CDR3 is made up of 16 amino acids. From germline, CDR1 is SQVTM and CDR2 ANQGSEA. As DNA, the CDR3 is TGCAGCGCTGAACTCGGTGGAGGGGCGAACACCGGGGAGCTGTTTTTT. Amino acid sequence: CSAELGGGANTGELFF.

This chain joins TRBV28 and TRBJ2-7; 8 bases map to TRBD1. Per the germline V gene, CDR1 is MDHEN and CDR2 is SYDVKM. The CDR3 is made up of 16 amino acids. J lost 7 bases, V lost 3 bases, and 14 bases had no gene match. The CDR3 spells CASSFPHLGQGGEQYF. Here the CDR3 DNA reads TGTGCCAGCAGTTTCCCCCATCTCGGACAGGGAGGTGAGCAGTACTTC.

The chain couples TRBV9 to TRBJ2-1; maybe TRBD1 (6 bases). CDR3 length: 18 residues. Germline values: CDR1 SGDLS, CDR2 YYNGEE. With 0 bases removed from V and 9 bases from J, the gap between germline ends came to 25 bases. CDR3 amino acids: CASSVATGRGLSDIEQFF. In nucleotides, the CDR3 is TGTGCCAGCAGCGTAGCTACCGGCAGGGGTCTGAGCGACATTGAGCAGTTCTTC.

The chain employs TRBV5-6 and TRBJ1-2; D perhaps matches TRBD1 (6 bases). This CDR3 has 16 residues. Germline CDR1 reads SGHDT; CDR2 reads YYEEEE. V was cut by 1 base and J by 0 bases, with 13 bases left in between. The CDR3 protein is CASSLFLDSANYGYTF. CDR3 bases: TGTGCCAGCAGCTTGTTTCTGGACAGCGCTAACTATGGCTACACCTTC.

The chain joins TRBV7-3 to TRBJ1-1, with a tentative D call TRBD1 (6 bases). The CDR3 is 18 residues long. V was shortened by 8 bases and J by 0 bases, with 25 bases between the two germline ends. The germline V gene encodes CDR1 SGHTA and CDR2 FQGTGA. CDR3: CASQNVDRSALMNTEAFF. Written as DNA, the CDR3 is TGTGCCAGCCAGAATGTCGACAGGAGCGCCTTAATGAACACTGAAGCTTTCTTT. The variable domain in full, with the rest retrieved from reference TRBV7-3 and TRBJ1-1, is GAGVSQTPSNKVTEKGKYVELRCDPISGHTALYWYRQSLGQGPEFLIYFQGTGAADDSGLPNDRFFAVRPEGSVSTLKIQRTERGDSAVYLCASQNVDRSALMNTEAFFGQGTRLTVV.

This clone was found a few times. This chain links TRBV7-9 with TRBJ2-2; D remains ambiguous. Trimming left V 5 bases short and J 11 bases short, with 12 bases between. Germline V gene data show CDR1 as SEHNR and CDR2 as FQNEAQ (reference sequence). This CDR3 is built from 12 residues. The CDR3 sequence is CASSPVGVELFF. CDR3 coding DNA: TGTGCCAGCAGCCCTGTGGGCGTCGAGCTGTTTTTT. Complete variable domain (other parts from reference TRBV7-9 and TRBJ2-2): DTGVSQNPRHKITKRGQNVTFRCDPISEHNRLYWYRQTLGQGPEFLTYFQNEAQLEKSRLLSDRFSAERPKGSFSTLEIQRTEQGDSAMYLCASSPVGVELFFGEGSRLTVL.

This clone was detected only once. The CDR3 DNA is TGTGCCAGCAGGAGGGGGCTAGCGGGAGAACTGGAGACCCAGTACTTC. Translation gives CASRRGLAGELETQYF. The chain recombines TRBV6-4 with TRBJ2-5; 10 nucleotides line up with TRBD2. Germline V CDR1 and CDR2: MRHNA, SNTAGT. CDR3 size: 16 residues. J lost 5 bases, V lost 6 bases, and 12 bases had no gene match.

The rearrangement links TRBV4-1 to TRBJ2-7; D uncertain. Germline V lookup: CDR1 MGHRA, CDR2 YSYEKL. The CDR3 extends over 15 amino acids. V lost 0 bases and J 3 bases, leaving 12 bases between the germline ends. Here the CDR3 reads CASSQEPPLYYEQYF. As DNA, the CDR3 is TGCGCCAGCAGCCAAGAACCTCCACTCTACTACGAGCAGTACTTC.

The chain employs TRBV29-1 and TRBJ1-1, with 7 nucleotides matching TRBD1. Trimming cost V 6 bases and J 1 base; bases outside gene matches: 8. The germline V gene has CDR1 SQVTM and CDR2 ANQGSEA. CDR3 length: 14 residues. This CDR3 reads CSVRVQGKNTEAFF. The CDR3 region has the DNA TGCAGCGTGCGAGTACAGGGGAAGAACACTGAAGCTTTCTTT. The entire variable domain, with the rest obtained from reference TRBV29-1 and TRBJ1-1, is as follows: SAVISQKPSRDICQRGTSLTIQCQVDSQVTMMFWYRQQPGQSLTLIATANQGSEATYESGFVIDKFPISRPNLTFSTLTVSNMSPEDSSIYLCSVRVQGKNTEAFFGQGTRLTVV.

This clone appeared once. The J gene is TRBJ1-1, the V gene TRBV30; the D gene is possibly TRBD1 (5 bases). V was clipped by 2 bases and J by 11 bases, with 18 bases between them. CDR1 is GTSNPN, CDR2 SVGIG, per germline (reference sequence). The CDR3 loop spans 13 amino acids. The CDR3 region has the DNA TGTGCCTGGAGTATCAGGGTTCCCATTACGGCTTTCTTT. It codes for CAWSIRVPITAFF.

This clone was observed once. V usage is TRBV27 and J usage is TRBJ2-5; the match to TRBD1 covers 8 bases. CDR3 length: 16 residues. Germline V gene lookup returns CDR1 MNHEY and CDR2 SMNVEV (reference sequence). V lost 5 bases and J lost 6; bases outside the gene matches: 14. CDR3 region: CASSPPGGEFWQTQYF. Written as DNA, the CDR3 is TGTGCCAGCAGTCCCCCAGGGGGCGAGTTCTGGCAGACCCAGTACTTC.

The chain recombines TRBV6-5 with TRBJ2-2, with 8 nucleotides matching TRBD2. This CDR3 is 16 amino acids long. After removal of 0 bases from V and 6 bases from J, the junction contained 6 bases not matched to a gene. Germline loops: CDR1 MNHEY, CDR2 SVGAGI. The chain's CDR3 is CASSYSSGRSPGELFF. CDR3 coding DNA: TGTGCCAGCAGTTACTCGAGCGGGAGATCTCCCGGGGAGCTGTTTTTT.

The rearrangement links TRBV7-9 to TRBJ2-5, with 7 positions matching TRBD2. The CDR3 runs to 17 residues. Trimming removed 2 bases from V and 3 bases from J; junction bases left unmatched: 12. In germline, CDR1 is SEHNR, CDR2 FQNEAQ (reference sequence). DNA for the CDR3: TGTGCCAGCAGCTTATCCCAGTCGGGCCTAGCGGAAGAGACCCAGTACTTC. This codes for CASSLSQSGLAEETQYF.

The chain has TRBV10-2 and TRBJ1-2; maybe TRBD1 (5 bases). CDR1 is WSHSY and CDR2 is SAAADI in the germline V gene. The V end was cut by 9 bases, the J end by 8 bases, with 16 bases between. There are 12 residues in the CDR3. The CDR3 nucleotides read TGCGCCAGTGCGGCGGTTTCAGGGGGCTACACCTTC. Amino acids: CASAAVSGGYTF.

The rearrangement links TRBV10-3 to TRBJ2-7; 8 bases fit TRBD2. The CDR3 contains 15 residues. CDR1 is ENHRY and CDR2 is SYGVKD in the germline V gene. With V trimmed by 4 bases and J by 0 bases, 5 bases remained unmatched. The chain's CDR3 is CAISAPSGLSYEQYF. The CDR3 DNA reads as TGTGCCATCAGTGCACCTAGCGGGCTCTCCTACGAGCAGTACTTC.

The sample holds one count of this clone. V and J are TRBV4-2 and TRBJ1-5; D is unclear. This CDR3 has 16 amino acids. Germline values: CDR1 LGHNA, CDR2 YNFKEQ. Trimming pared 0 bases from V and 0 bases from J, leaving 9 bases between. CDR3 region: CASSQDLSDSNQPQHF. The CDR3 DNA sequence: TGTGCCAGCAGCCAAGATTTGAGTGATAGCAATCAGCCCCAGCATTTT.

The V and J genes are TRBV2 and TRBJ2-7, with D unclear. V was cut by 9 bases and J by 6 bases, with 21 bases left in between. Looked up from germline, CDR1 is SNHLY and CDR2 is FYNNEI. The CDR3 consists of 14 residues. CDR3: CASLPIFSPSEQYF. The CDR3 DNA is TGTGCCAGTTTACCTATCTTCTCTCCCTCCGAGCAGTACTTC.

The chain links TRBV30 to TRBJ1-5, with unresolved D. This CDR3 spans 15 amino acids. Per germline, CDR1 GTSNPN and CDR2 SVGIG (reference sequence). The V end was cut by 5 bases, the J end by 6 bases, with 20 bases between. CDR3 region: CAWGSAAVASQPQHF. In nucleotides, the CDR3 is TGTGCCTGGGGGTCCGCGGCAGTGGCTAGTCAGCCCCAGCATTTT.

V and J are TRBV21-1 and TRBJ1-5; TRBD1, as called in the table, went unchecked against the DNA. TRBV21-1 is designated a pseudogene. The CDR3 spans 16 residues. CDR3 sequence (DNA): TGTGCCAGCAGCTCCAGGGGCGTTCAGGTGAATCAGCCCCAGCATTTT. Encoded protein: CASSSRGVQVNQPQHF.

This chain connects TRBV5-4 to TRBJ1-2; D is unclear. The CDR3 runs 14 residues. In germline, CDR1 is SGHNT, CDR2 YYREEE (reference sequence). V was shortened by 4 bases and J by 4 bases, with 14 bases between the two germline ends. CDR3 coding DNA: TGTGCCAGCAGCAGAGAAACAGAAATCTATGGCTACACCTTC. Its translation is CASSRETEIYGYTF.

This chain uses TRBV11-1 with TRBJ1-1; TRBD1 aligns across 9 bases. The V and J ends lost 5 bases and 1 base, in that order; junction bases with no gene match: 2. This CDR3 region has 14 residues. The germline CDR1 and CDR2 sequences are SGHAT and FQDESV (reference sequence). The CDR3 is CASSLGQGNTEAFF. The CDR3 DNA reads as TGTGCCAGCAGCCTGGGACAGGGGAACACTGAAGCTTTCTTT.

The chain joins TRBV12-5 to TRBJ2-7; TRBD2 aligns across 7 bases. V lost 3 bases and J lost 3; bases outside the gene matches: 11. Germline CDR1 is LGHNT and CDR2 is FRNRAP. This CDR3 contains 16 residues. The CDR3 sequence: CASGFHAGEDYYEQYF. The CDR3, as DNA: TGTGCTAGTGGTTTTCACGCGGGGGAGGACTACTACGAGCAGTACTTC.